This TCR beta chain is from a study of T cell repertoires in cytomegalovirus infection. Background on the study: Indicated by public TCR beta signatures were CMV infection and matching HLA type.

TCRdb redid the calling of the reads with MiXCR, one entry per CDR3 protein. The sample lists about 300,000 distinct CDR3 sequences; about 9.1% were seen once. This clonotype appeared a few times. Per germline, CDR1 SGHDN and CDR2 FVKESK. The CDR3 runs 15 residues. The V and J ends lost 4 bases and 4 bases respectively, with 17 bases between them. The sequencing input was PBMCs. This TCR was sampled from a human donor in good health (CMV status not recorded). Some clones in this sample may be carry-over from other donors' samples. The chain recombines TRBV14 with TRBJ2-7; either TRBD1 or TRBD2 may supply D (5 bases each). The CDR3 bases are TGTGCCAGCAGCCTGGGGGTTGGGGGTGCGTACGAGCAGTACTTC. It translates to CASSLGVGGAYEQYF. Combining the CDR3 with reference TRBV14 and TRBJ2-7 gives the whole variable domain EAGVTQFPSHSVIEKGQTVTLRCDPISGHDNLYWYRRVMGKEIKFLLHFVKESKQDESGMPNNRFLAERTGGTYSTLKVQPAELEDSGVYFCASSLGVGGAYEQYFGPGTRLTVT.